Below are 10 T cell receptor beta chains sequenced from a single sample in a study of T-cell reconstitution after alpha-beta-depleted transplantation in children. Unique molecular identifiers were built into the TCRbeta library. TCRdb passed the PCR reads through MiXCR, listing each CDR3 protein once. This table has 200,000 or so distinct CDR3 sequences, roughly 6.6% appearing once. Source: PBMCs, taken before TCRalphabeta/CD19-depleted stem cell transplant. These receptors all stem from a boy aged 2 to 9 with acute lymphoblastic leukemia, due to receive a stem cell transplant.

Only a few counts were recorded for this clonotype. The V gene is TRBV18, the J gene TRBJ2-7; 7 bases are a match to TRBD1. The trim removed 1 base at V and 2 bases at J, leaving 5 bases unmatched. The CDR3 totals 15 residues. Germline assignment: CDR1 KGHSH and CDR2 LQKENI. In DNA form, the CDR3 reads TGTGCCAGCTCACCACGGTCAACAGGGGCCTACGAGCAGTACTTC. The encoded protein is CASSPRSTGAYEQYF.

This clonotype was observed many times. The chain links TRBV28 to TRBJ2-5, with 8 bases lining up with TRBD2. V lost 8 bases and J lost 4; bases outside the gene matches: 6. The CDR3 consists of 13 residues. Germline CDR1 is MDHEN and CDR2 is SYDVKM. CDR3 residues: CASGVGRGETQYF. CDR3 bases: TGTGCCAGCGGCGTCGGGAGGGGAGAGACCCAGTACTTC. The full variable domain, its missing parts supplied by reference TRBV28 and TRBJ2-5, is DVKVTQSSRYLVKRTGEKVFLECVQDMDHENMFWYRQDPGLGLRLIYFSYDVKMKEKGDIPEGYSVSREKKERFSLILESASTNQTSMYLCASGVGRGETQYFGPGTRLLVL.

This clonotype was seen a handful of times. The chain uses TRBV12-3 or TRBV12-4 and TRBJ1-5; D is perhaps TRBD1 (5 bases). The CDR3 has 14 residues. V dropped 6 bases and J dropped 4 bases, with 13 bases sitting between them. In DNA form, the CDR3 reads TGTGCCAGCAGCTCTATAACAGGTAATCAGCCCCAGCATTTT. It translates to CASSSITGNQPQHF.

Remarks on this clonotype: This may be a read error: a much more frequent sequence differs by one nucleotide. The CDR3 bases are TGTGCCACCAACGACAGGGCGAACATCGGGGAGCTGTTTTTT. As protein: CATNDRANIGELFF. The V call is TRBV10-3, the J call TRBJ2-2, with 7 bases fitting TRBD1. The CDR3 covers 14 residues. CDR1 ENHRY and CDR2 SYGVKD come from the germline V gene.

The CDR3: CASSSFEGKTEAFF. In nucleotides, the CDR3 is TGCGCCAGCAGCTCGTTCGAGGGAAAAACTGAAGCTTTCTTT. V usage is TRBV5-1 and J usage is TRBJ1-1; D ambiguous. The CDR3 loop spans 14 amino acids. Per germline, CDR1 SGHRS and CDR2 YFSETQ. Trimming removed 3 bases from V and 5 bases from J, with 14 bases in between.

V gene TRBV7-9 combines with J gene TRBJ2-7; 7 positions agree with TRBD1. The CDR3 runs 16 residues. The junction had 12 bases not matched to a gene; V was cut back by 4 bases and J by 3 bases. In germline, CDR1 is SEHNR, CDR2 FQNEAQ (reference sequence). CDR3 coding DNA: TGTGCCAGCAGCTCTTATAGCCGGGACAGCCACTACGAGCAGTACTTC. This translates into CASSSYSRDSHYEQYF.

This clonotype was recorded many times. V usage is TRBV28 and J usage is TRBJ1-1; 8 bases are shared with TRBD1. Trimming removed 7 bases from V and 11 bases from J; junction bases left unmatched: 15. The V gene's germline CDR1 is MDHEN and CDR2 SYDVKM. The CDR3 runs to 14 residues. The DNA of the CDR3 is TGTGCCAGCAATCAAGACAGGGGTCTCCGAGGCGCTTTCTTT. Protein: CASNQDRGLRGAFF.

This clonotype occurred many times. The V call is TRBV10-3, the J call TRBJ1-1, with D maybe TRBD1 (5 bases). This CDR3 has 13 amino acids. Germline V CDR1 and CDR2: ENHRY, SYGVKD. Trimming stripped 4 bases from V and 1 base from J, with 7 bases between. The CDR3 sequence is CAISAGGNTEAFF. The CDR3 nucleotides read TGTGCCATCAGTGCCGGGGGGAACACTGAAGCTTTCTTT.

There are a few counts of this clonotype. CDR3 residues: CASSALVMNGYTF. The CDR3 nucleotides read TGTGCCAGCAGCGCCCTCGTGATGAATGGCTACACCTTC. The chain carries TRBV9 and TRBJ1-2; D unresolved. CDR3 length equals 13 residues. V was trimmed by 3 bases and J by 6 bases, leaving 12 bases between them. CDR1 and CDR2 (germline): SGDLS, YYNGEE.

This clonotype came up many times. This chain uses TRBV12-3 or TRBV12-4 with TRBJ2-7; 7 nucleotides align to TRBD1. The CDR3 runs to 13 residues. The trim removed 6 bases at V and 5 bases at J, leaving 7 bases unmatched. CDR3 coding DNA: TGTGCCAGCAGGCCGAGGGGGCGAAACGAGCAGTACTTC. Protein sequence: CASRPRGRNEQYF.